This T cell receptor beta chain was sequenced in a study of OX40 agonist ivuxolimab in advanced cancers. General notes on the study: Ivuxolimab was an agonistic, fully human IgG2 monoclonal antibody directed against OX40 (CD134), a costimulatory receptor. Intravenous ivuxolimab was administered to patients every 2 weeks at six dose levels: 0.01, 0.1, 0.3, 1.5, 3 and 10 mg/kg. Among the roughly 52 dose-escalation patients, around 20 had hepatocellular carcinoma, approximately 15 melanoma, 9 renal cell carcinoma and 9 head and neck cancer. In the dose-escalation cohort, 82.7% of patients were male, and the mean age was approximately 60 years, with a range of roughly 23 to 85. Prior anti-PD-1, anti-PD-L1 or anti-CTLA-4 therapy was permitted, and checkpoint inhibitors had been received by less than 45% of dose-escalation patients. Partial responses occurred in three dose-escalation patients, of whom one had hepatocellular carcinoma and two had cutaneous melanoma. Peripheral TCRbeta sequencing aimed to test whether ivuxolimab altered TCR sequence diversity and caused clonal T-cell expansion. The paper describes the monotherapy dose-escalation part (N ≈ 52 patients) of the phase I trial of ivuxolimab.

General conclusions and limits of the study: The antigen specificity of the clonally expanded peripheral T cells was not determined. At doses of 0.1 to 3.0 mg/kg, clonal expansion of both CD4+ and CD8+ T cells in blood was seen between baseline and week 6. In the 0.1-3.0 mg/kg groups, partial responders had among the lowest normalized peripheral clonal expansion, particularly in CD8+ T cells. On average, CD8+ T cells showed more expanded clones than CD4+ T cells after ivuxolimab. Low levels of normalized T-cell clonal expansion were also shown by some nonresponding patients.

For sequencing of the TCRbeta CDR3 region, genomic DNA was extracted from the sorted cells. The immunoSEQ Assay was used for sequencing of TCRbeta CDR3 regions. As stored in TCRdb, this immuneACCESS dataset retains in-frame rearrangements with V and J assigned. A fraction of the clones does not appear; measured against another copy, unresolved V genes explain less than half of the discrepancy, and the remainder lacks a known reason. This sample is represented by about 28,000 clones; 75% to 90% of them were singletons. The ten largest clones take up 28% of the sample. To note about this clone: Its target antigen remains unknown. No base-level quality is on record; no much larger clone is a single base apart.

CDR1 and CDR2 are read off the germline V gene as MDHEN and SYDVKM. Trimming removed 8 bases from V and 0 bases from J; the gene matches leave 9 bases unexplained. The CDR3 goes from the cysteine to the phenylalanine over 17 residues. Only CDR3 DNA remains: 51 bases, in frame from the first base. The trial excluded patients who had a history of autoimmune disease or who were on systemic immunosuppression. Peripheral blood for TCR sequencing was collected from all dose cohorts at baseline, on cycle 4 day 1, and on cycle 7 day 1. The samples were drawn from a first-in-human, open-label, multicenter phase I dose-escalation trial of ivuxolimab. Adults with locally advanced or metastatic melanoma, renal cell carcinoma, hepatocellular carcinoma or head and neck squamous cell carcinoma were enrolled in the trial. Before TCR sequencing, CD4+ T cells and CD8+ T cells from peripheral blood were sorted into separate populations.

The receptor comes from an adult with an advanced solid tumor such as melanoma, head and neck, liver or kidney cancer. This chain joins TRBV28 to TRBJ2-3, with TRBD2 matching 12 junction bases. The specimen was CD4+ or CD8+ T cells sorted from blood, collected in a trial of the OX40 agonist ivuxolimab. The CDR3 protein: CASGATSGGGSTDTQYF. The DNA sequence reads TGTGCCAGCGGGGCGACTAGCGGGGGAGGAAGCACAGATACGCAGTATTTT.